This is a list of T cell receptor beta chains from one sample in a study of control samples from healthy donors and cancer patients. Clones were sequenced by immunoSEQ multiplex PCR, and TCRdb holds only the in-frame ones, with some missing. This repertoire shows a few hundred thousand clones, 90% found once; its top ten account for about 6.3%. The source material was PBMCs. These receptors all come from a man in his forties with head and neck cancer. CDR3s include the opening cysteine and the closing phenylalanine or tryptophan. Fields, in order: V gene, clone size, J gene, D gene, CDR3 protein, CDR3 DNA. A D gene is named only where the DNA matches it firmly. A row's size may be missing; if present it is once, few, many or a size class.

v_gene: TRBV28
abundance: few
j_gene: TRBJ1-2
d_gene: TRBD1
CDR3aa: CASTPPGQGHGYTF
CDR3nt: TGTGCCAGCACCCCTCCGGGACAGGGCCATGGCTACACCTTC

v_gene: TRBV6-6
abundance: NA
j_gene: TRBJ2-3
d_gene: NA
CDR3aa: CASSPPGADTQYF
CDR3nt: TGTGCCAGCAGTCCCCCCGGGGCAGATACGCAGTATTTT

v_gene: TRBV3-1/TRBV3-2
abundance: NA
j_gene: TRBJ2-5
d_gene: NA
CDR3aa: CASSHQETQYF
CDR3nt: TGTGCCAGCAGCCACCAAGAGACCCAGTACTTC

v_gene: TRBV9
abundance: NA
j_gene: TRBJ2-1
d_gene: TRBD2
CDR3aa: CASSATSGYYNEQFF
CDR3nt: TGTGCCAGCAGCGCTACTAGCGGTTACTACAATGAGCAGTTCTTC

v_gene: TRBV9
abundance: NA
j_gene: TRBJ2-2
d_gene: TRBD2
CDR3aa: CASSVGAGVTGELFF
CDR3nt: TGTGCCAGCAGCGTAGGGGCGGGAGTTACCGGGGAGCTGTTTTTT

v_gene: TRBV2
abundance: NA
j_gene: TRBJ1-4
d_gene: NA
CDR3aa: CASSERQPTNEKLFF
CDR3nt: TGTGCCAGCAGTGAACGGCAGCCTACTAATGAAAAACTGTTTTTT

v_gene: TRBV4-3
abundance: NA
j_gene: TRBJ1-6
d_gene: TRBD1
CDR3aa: CASSQDPGQGVSNSPLHF
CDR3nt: TGCGCCAGCAGCCAAGACCCCGGACAGGGGGTATCTAATTCACCCCTCCACTTT

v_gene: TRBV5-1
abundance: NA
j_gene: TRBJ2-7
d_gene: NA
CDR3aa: CASSFLGGTPYPYEQYF
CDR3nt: TGCGCCAGCAGCTTTTTGGGCGGGACACCATACCCCTACGAGCAGTACTTC

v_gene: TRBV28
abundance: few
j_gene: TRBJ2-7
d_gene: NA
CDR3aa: CASSFAGRAPYEQYF
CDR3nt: TGTGCCAGCAGTTTTGCGGGGCGGGCCCCCTACGAGCAGTACTTC

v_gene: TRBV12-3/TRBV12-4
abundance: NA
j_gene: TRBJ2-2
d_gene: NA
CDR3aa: CASNRAGELFF
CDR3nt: TGTGCCAGCAACAGGGCCGGGGAGCTGTTTTTT

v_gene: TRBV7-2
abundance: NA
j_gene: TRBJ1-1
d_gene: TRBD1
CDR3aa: CASSLRTGVLNTEAFF
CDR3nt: TGTGCCAGCAGCCTTAGGACAGGGGTGCTGAACACTGAAGCTTTCTTT

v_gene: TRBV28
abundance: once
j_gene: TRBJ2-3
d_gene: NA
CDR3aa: CASSSQGKRTDTQYF
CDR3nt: TGTGCCAGCAGTTCCCAGGGAAAAAGGACAGATACGCAGTATTTT

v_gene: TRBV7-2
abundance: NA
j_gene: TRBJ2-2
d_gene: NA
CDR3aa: CASSLGGGQGGPGELFF
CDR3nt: TGTGCCAGCAGCTTAGGAGGTGGGCAGGGAGGACCCGGGGAGCTGTTTTTT

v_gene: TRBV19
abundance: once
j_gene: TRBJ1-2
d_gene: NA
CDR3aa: CASYDGLYGYTF
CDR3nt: TGTGCCAGTTACGACGGGCTCTATGGCTACACCTTC

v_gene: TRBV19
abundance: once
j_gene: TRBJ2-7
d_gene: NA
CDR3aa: CASSRFGRGTSYEQYF
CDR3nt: TGTGCCAGTAGTAGATTTGGCAGGGGCACTTCCTACGAGCAGTACTTC

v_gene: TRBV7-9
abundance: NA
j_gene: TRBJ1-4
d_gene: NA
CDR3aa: CASSWDKSNEKLFF
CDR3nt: TGTGCCAGCAGCTGGGACAAATCAAATGAAAAACTGTTTTTT

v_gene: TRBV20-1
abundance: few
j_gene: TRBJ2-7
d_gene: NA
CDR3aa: CSGSSYEQYF
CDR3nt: TGCAGTGGGAGTAGCTACGAGCAGTACTTC

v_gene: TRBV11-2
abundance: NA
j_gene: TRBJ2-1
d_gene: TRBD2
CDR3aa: CASSLDPGLAGEDNEQFF
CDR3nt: TGTGCCAGCAGCTTGGACCCCGGACTAGCGGGAGAAGACAATGAGCAGTTCTTC

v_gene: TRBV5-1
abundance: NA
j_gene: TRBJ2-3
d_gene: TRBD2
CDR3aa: CASSLGPRGGSDTQYF
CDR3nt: TGCGCCAGCAGCTTGGGGCCCCGCGGGGGTTCAGATACGCAGTATTTT

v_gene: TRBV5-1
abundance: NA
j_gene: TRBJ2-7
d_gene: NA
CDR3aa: CASMAGSSYEQYF
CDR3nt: TGCGCCAGCATGGCAGGGTCCTCCTACGAGCAGTACTTC

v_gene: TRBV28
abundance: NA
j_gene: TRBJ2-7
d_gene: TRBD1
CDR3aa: CASSSLPGTGPYEQYF
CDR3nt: TGTGCCAGCAGTTCCCTCCCCGGGACAGGACCCTACGAGCAGTACTTC

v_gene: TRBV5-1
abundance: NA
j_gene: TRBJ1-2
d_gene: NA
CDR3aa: CASSLEGIRHGNYGYTF
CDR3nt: TGCGCCAGCAGCTTGGAAGGGATTCGGCACGGAAACTATGGCTACACCTTC

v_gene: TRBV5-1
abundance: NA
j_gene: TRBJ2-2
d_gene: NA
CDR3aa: CASSLVWEINTGELFF
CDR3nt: TGCGCCAGCAGCTTGGTTTGGGAGATTAACACCGGGGAGCTGTTTTTT

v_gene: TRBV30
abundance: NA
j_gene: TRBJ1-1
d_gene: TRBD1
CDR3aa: CAWRGQGIVEAFF
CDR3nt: TGTGCCTGGAGGGGACAGGGAATAGTTGAGGCTTTCTTT

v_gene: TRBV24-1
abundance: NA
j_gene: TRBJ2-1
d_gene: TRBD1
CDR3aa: CATSDSTGQGNNEQFF
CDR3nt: TGTGCCACCAGTGATTCTACGGGACAGGGGAACAATGAGCAGTTCTTC

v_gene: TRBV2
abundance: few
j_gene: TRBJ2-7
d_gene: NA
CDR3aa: CASSEALGAGEQYF
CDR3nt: TGTGCCAGCAGTGAAGCGCTGGGGGCGGGCGAGCAGTACTTC

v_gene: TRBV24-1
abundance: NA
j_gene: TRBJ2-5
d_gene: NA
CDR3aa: CATSDEGTQYF
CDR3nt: TGTGCCACCAGTGATGAAGGGACCCAGTACTTC

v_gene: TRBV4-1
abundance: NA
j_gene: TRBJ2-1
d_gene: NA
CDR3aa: CASSQGGIARYNEQFF
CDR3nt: TGCGCCAGCAGCCAAGGGGGCATTGCGAGGTACAATGAGCAGTTCTTC

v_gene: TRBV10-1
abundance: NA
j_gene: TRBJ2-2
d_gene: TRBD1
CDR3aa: CASSHMPGQSNTGELFF
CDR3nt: TGCGCCAGCAGTCACATGCCGGGACAGTCGAACACCGGGGAGCTGTTTTTT

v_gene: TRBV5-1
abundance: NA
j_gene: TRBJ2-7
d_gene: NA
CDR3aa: CASNGMVLRGRSEQYF
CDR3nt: TGCGCCAGCAACGGAATGGTCCTCAGGGGAAGAAGCGAGCAGTACTTC

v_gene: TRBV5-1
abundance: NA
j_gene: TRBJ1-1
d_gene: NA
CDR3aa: CASSLAPIGDAEAFF
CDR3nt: TGCGCCAGCAGCTTGGCGCCCATCGGGGACGCTGAAGCTTTCTTT

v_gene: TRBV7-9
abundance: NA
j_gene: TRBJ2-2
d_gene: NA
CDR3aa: CASSLETGATGELFF
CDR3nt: TGTGCCAGCAGCTTAGAGACCGGGGCCACCGGGGAGCTGTTTTTT

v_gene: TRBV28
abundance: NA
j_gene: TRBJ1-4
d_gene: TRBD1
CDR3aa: CASSEIGGQGANDWLFF
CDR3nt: TGTGCCAGCAGTGAGATCGGGGGACAGGGGGCGAATGACTGGCTGTTTTTT

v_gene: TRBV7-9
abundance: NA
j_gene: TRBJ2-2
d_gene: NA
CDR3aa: CASSPTTQSTGELFF
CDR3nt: TGTGCCAGCAGCCCAACCACGCAAAGCACCGGGGAGCTGTTTTTT

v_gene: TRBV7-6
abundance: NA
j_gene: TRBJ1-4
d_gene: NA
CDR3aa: CASSLRGPNEKLFF
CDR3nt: TGTGCCAGCAGCCTCAGGGGCCCCAATGAAAAACTGTTTTTT

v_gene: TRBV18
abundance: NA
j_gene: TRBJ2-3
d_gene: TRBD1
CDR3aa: CASSPDRGADTQYF
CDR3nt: TGTGCCAGCTCACCCGACAGGGGCGCAGATACGCAGTATTTT

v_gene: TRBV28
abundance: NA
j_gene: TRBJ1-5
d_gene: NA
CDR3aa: CASSPIGAGNQPQHF
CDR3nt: TGTGCCAGCAGCCCGATCGGGGCGGGCAATCAGCCCCAGCATTTT

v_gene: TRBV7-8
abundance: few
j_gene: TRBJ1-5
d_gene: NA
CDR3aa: CASSLEGNNQPQHF
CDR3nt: TGTGCCAGCAGCTTGGAAGGAAATAATCAGCCCCAGCATTTT